This entry lists 26 T cell receptor beta chains sequenced from one sample in a study of blood T cell repertoires in COVID-19. The method was immunoSEQ multiplex PCR; TCRdb's version includes in-frame clones alone and lacks a portion of them. The top ten clones hold around 8.4% of a sample with 140,000 or so clones, around 86% of them seen once. The sample was peripheral blood. These receptors all come from a human donor in a cohort sampled during active COVID-19.

J is TRBJ2-2 and V is TRBV7-2; tentatively, D is TRBD2 (6 bases). The CDR3 totals 15 residues. Trimming shortened V by 5 bases and J by 6 bases, and 16 bases separated the two germline ends. Germline values: CDR1 SGHTA, CDR2 FQGNSA. CDR3 nucleotide sequence: TGTGCCAGCAGCGCCGGGAGCCTGGTGTCCGGGGAGCTGTTTTTT. This sequence encodes CASSAGSLVSGELFF.

The rearrangement uses TRBV29-1 and TRBJ1-2; TRBD1 aligns across 8 bases. The germline gives CDR1 SQVTM, CDR2 ANQGSEA. There are 15 residues in the CDR3. Unmatched junction bases numbered 7, after V lost 1 base and J lost 3 bases. CDR3 DNA: TGCAGCGTTGAAGCTACCGGGACAGGATACTATGGCTACACCTTC. Encoded protein: CSVEATGTGYYGYTF. Supplemented by reference TRBV29-1 and TRBJ1-2, the full variable domain reads SAVISQKPSRDICQRGTSLTIQCQVDSQVTMMFWYRQQPGQSLTLIATANQGSEATYESGFVIDKFPISRPNLTFSTLTVSNMSPEDSSIYLCSVEATGTGYYGYTFGSGTRLTVV.

The gene calls are TRBV6-6 and TRBJ1-4; D possibly corresponds to TRBD1 (5 bases). The CDR3 loop spans 19 amino acids. The germline CDR1 and CDR2 sequences are MNHNY and SVGAGI (reference sequence). Between the trimmed V and J ends, which lost 5 bases and 1 base, there was a span of 23 bases. CDR3 residues: CASSPWKGLSRGTNEKLFF. The CDR3 bases are TGTGCCAGCAGTCCTTGGAAGGGGTTATCCCGAGGAACTAATGAAAAACTGTTTTTT.

This rearrangement joins TRBV9 to TRBJ2-1, with 10 bases fitting TRBD2. The germline CDR1 and CDR2 sequences are SGDLS and YYNGEE. The junction had 3 bases not matched to a gene; V was cut back by 2 bases and J by 1 base. This CDR3 comprises 16 residues. Here the CDR3 DNA reads TGTGCCAGCAGCGTCCGACTAGCGGGTTCCTACAATGAGCAGTTCTTC. It yields the protein CASSVRLAGSYNEQFF.

This chain joins TRBV7-9 and TRBJ1-2; D gene uncertain. CDR1 and CDR2 from the germline V gene are SEHNR and FQNEAQ (reference sequence). The V end was cut by 5 bases, the J end by 2 bases, with 18 bases between. The length of the CDR3 is 16 residues. The CDR3 region has the DNA TGTGCCAGCAGCCCTGTTAAATTCATACTAAACTATGGCTACACCTTC. Translating gives CASSPVKFILNYGYTF.

V gene TRBV6-6 combines with J gene TRBJ2-7, with 8 bases identical to TRBD2. The germline gives CDR1 MNHNY, CDR2 SVGAGI (reference sequence). The V and J ends lost 7 bases and 3 bases, in that order; junction bases with no gene match: 5. The CDR3 extends over 13 amino acids. The CDR3 sequence: CASTGGRGYEQYF. CDR3 sequence (DNA): TGTGCCAGCACGGGGGGGAGAGGCTACGAGCAGTACTTC.

The chain has TRBV7-8 and TRBJ2-3, with TRBD2 identical over 11 bases. J lost 7 bases, V lost 5 bases, and 8 bases had no gene match. CDR1 is SGHVS and CDR2 is FQNEAQ in the germline V gene. This CDR3 is 15 amino acids long. The DNA of the CDR3 is TGTGCCAGCAGCCGCACTAGCGGGAGTGGCTATACGCAGTATTTT. Translating it yields CASSRTSGSGYTQYF.

In regard to this clone: The same CDR3 can be traced to other DNA sequences in this sample. The CDR3 DNA sequence: TGTGCCAGCAGGGGACGGGGGAGTCAGCCCCAGCATTTT. Translating gives CASRGRGSQPQHF. The gene calls are TRBV2 and TRBJ1-5; tentative D call: TRBD1 (5 bases). CDR1 SNHLY and CDR2 FYNNEI come from the germline V gene. V was cut by 6 bases and J by 6 bases, with 12 bases left in between. The CDR3 sequence is 13 residues long.

The V and J genes are TRBV7-2 and TRBJ2-5; 7 bases are shared with TRBD1. CDR1 is SGHTA and CDR2 is FQGNSA in the germline V gene. This CDR3 has 18 residues. V lost 2 bases and J lost 4; bases outside the gene matches: 16. This chain's CDR3 is CASSLMGRQGTKRETQYF. The CDR3 nucleotides are TGTGCCAGCAGCTTAATGGGGAGACAGGGAACAAAGAGAGAGACCCAGTACTTC.

J is TRBJ2-2 and V is TRBV13, with 9 bases aligning to TRBD2. With V trimmed by 4 bases and J by 1 base, 22 bases remained unmatched. The CDR3 extends over 22 amino acids. Germline lookup yields CDR1 PRHDT and CDR2 FYEKMQ (reference sequence). DNA of the CDR3: TGTGCCAGCAGCTCACCTCGAAGACTAGCGGAGACGTTAAAGAAGAACACCGGGGAGCTGTTTTTT. Protein sequence: CASSSPRRLAETLKKNTGELFF.

This clone has a single count. Its ends do not fully match the called genes, so a read error is possible. J is TRBJ2-7 and V is TRBV2; the D gene is possibly TRBD1 (7 bases). The germline CDR1 and CDR2 sequences are SNHLY and FYNNEI. CDR3 length equals 13 residues. CDR3 residues: CASSPRQGIREDF. The CDR3 region has the DNA TGTGCCAGCAGTCCCAGACAGGGAATAAGGGAGGACTTC.

The genes are TRBV19 and TRBJ1-3, with TRBD1 matching 8 bases. In germline, CDR1 is LNHDA, CDR2 SQIVND (reference sequence). Unmatched junction bases numbered 7, after V lost 9 bases and J lost 3 bases. There are 14 residues in the CDR3. The DNA of the CDR3 is TGTGCCAGCTTCTCCACAGGGGGTGGAAACACCATATATTTT. Protein sequence: CASFSTGGGNTIYF.

The chain uses TRBV6-2 or TRBV6-3 and TRBJ2-1; a possible D gene is TRBD2 (6 bases). Per the germline V gene, CDR1 is MNHEY and CDR2 is SVGEGT. V was pared by 0 bases and J by 0 bases, with 21 bases between. The CDR3 is 20 residues long. The CDR3 DNA follows: TGTGCCAGCAGTTACTCGAAGGGCGGGACGAACCCGAGCTCCTACAATGAGCAGTTCTTC. As protein: CASSYSKGGTNPSSYNEQFF.

The chain carries TRBV28 and TRBJ2-7; D is ambiguous. The length of the CDR3 is 13 residues. Trimming shortened V by 2 bases and J by 7 bases, and 12 bases separated the two germline ends. Germline CDR1 is MDHEN and CDR2 is SYDVKM. CDR3 sequence (DNA): TGTGCCAGCAGTTTAGTTGTGTCGAGTGAGCAGTACTTC. Translating gives CASSLVVSSEQYF.

V usage is TRBV15 and J usage is TRBJ1-5; D is undetermined. CDR1 LNHNV and CDR2 YYDKDF come from the germline V gene (reference sequence). The CDR3 contains 14 residues. Trimming took 6 bases from V and 2 from J, leaving 11 bases between them. CDR3 amino acids: CATRREIGNQPQHF. The CDR3 coding sequence is TGTGCCACCAGGAGGGAAATAGGCAATCAGCCCCAGCATTTT. The complete variable domain, with remaining parts taken from reference TRBV15 and TRBJ1-5, reads DAMVIQNPRYQVTQFGKPVTLSCSQTLNHNVMYWYQQKSSQAPKLLFHYYDKDFNNEADTPDNFQSRRPNTSFCFLDIRSPGLGDTAMYLCATRREIGNQPQHFGDGTRLSIL.

The V gene is TRBV9, the J gene TRBJ2-7; maybe TRBD1 (6 bases). V was shortened by 1 base and J by 5 bases, with 10 bases between the two germline ends. The CDR3 runs to 13 residues. Germline V CDR1 and CDR2: SGDLS, YYNGEE. CDR3 loop: CASSVQQGNEQYF. The CDR3 DNA reads as TGTGCCAGCAGCGTACAACAGGGAAACGAGCAGTACTTC.

The chain has TRBV7-6 and TRBJ1-1, with D possibly TRBD1 on 6 matching bases. Germline V gene lookup returns CDR1 SGHVS and CDR2 FNYEAQ. V was trimmed by 5 bases and J by 2 bases, leaving 12 bases between them. CDR3 size: 14 residues. For the CDR3, the DNA is TGTGCCAGCAGCGATGGACAGAGAAACACTGAAGCTTTCTTT. This encodes CASSDGQRNTEAFF. Combining the CDR3 with reference TRBV7-6 and TRBJ1-1 gives the whole variable domain GAGVSQSPRYKVTKRGQDVALRCDPISGHVSLYWYRQALGQGPEFLTYFNYEAQQDKSGLPNDRFSAERPEGSISTLTIQRTEQRDSAMYRCASSDGQRNTEAFFGQGTRLTVV.

The chain links TRBV6-5 to TRBJ2-7; TRBD2 aligns across 8 bases. J lost 4 bases, V lost 7 bases, and 0 bases had no gene match. Germline loops: CDR1 MNHEY, CDR2 SVGAGI. The CDR3 spans 11 residues. The CDR3 sequence: CASTGGYEQYF. The CDR3 nucleotides are TGTGCCAGCACGGGGGGGTACGAGCAGTACTTC.

J is TRBJ1-2 and V is TRBV2; D uncertain. The V gene lost 8 bases and the J gene lost 4 bases, with 11 bases spanning the gap. Germline CDR1 reads SNHLY; CDR2 reads FYNNEI. CDR3 length: 12 residues. CDR3 bases: TGTGCCAGCTACTCGGGGATCTATGGCTACACCTTC. This translates into CASYSGIYGYTF.

The J gene is TRBJ2-3, the V gene TRBV28; 9 positions match TRBD1. Germline CDR1 and CDR2: MDHEN and SYDVKM. The CDR3 contains 15 residues. V dropped 5 bases and J dropped 8; count of bases not matched to a gene: 11. The CDR3 nucleotides are TGTGCCAGCAGTGATCGACTGACAGGGGGATTTACGCAGTATTTT. It yields the protein CASSDRLTGGFTQYF.

The rearrangement joins TRBV28 to TRBJ1-4; a possible D gene is TRBD1 (5 bases). The germline V and J ends were trimmed by 7 bases and 7 bases, with 19 bases remaining between them. The V gene's germline CDR1 is MDHEN and CDR2 SYDVKM. The CDR3 has 15 amino acids. The chain's CDR3 is CASTLRRQGGEKLFF. The CDR3 nucleotides are TGTGCCAGCACCCTCCGCCGGCAGGGTGGTGAAAAACTGTTTTTT.

The V gene is TRBV3-1 (or the pseudogene TRBV3-2), the J gene TRBJ2-1; 7 bases line up with TRBD1. The CDR3 totals 14 residues. Germline V gene data show CDR1 as LGHDT and CDR2 as YNNKEL (reference sequence). V was clipped by 1 base and J by 10 bases; unmatched bases: 7. CDR3 sequence (DNA): TGTGCCAGCAGCCAAGTGGGTACAGGGGCCGAGCAGTTCTTC. Protein sequence: CASSQVGTGAEQFF.

The V call is TRBV19, the J call TRBJ2-7, with a possible D match to TRBD1 (6 bases). CDR1 is LNHDA, CDR2 SQIVND, per germline (reference sequence). The V end was cut by 1 base, the J end by 0 bases, with 10 bases between. The CDR3 has 15 amino acids. CDR3 amino acids: CASSIGDRSSYEQYF. In DNA, the CDR3 is TGTGCCAGTAGTATAGGAGACAGGAGCTCCTACGAGCAGTACTTC.

The chain recombines TRBV7-3 with TRBJ2-7; 16 bases line up with TRBD2. The length of the CDR3 is 18 residues. Trimming removed 0 bases from V and 4 bases from J; junction bases left unmatched: 6. Germline V lookup: CDR1 SGHTA, CDR2 FQGTGA. The CDR3 DNA sequence: TGTGCCAGCAGCTTAACGCCTCCGGGACTAGCGGGAGGGTACGAGCAGTACTTC. Amino acids: CASSLTPPGLAGGYEQYF.

This rearrangement joins TRBV28 to TRBJ1-6; TRBD1 agrees at 8 bases. V lost 2 bases, J lost 14 bases, and 17 bases stayed unmatched. From germline, CDR1 is MDHEN and CDR2 SYDVKM. This CDR3 region has 17 residues. The CDR3 DNA reads as TGTGCCAGCAGTTTAGTGAGTGGGGGGACAGGTAATCGAGCCCTCCACTTT. Encoded protein: CASSLVSGGTGNRALHF.

This sequence joins TRBV23-1 and TRBJ2-2; possibly TRBD1 for D (6 bases). TRBV23-1 is marked as an open reading frame, function uncertain. This CDR3 has 19 amino acids. With 4 bases removed from V and 6 bases from J, the gap between germline ends came to 27 bases. CDR3 protein: CASSLAFPRTALNAGELFF. CDR3 in DNA: TGCGCCAGCAGTCTCGCCTTCCCCAGGACAGCACTTAACGCCGGGGAGCTGTTTTTT.